The 30 T cell receptor beta chains below were found in one sample sequenced in a study of beta chain features in type 1 diabetes. The sequenced template was cDNA made from the entire isolated RNA. Repertoires were generated with immunoSEQ multiplex PCR, while TCRdb's copy carries only in-frame clones and drops some. The sample records some 300,000 clones, around 7.8% being singletons. The sample taken for sequencing was central memory CD4+ T cells from blood. Receptors were obtained from a woman between 18 and 29 years old in good health.

This clone was seen once. The rearrangement links TRBV4-1 to TRBJ1-1; D remains unclear. The CDR3 is made up of 13 amino acids. The V and J ends lost 7 bases and 4 bases respectively, with 13 bases between them. CDR1 MGHRA and CDR2 YSYEKL come from the germline V gene. The DNA for the CDR3 is TGCGCCAGCATGTCAGCGTCGGGCACTGAAGCTTTCTTT. Protein: CASMSASGTEAFF.

The rearrangement uses TRBV27 and TRBJ2-3; D gene unclear. The ends were cut back, 0 bases at V and 8 bases at J, with 12 bases in the middle. There are 14 residues in the CDR3. Germline CDR1 is MNHEY and CDR2 is SMNVEV (reference sequence). The DNA of the CDR3 is TGTGCCAGCAGTTTATCCTATTTGAAGGGTACGCAGTATTTT. This sequence encodes CASSLSYLKGTQYF.

This sequence joins TRBV6-1 and TRBJ2-3; possibly TRBD1 for D (5 bases). The germline CDR1 and CDR2 sequences are MNHNS and SASEGT. Trimming removed 6 bases from V and 3 bases from J, with 10 bases in between. This CDR3 comprises 13 residues. The CDR3 DNA is TGTGCCAGCAGGTCCCAGGGAACAGATACGCAGTATTTT. It codes for CASRSQGTDTQYF.

This clone appeared a few times. V is TRBV10-3 and J is TRBJ2-1, with a possible D match to TRBD1 (5 bases). CDR3 length: 11 amino acids. The germline CDR1 and CDR2 sequences are ENHRY and SYGVKD. V was cut by 5 bases and J by 7 bases, with 6 bases left in between. In DNA, the CDR3 is TGTGCCATCAGTAACAGGAATGAGCAGTTCTTC. Translated: CAISNRNEQFF.

The rearrangement uses TRBV7-2 and TRBJ2-3, with TRBD1 as a possible D gene (5 bases). The CDR3 totals 15 residues. Per the germline V gene, CDR1 is SGHTA and CDR2 is FQGNSA. Deletions cut 5 bases from V and 0 bases from J, with 12 bases between. CDR3 nucleotides: TGTGCCAGCAGCGGGGCTTACCTTAGCACAGATACGCAGTATTTT. Its protein product is CASSGAYLSTDTQYF.

This clone occurred a few times. This chain connects TRBV7-9 to TRBJ2-3; D perhaps matches TRBD1 (5 bases). V dropped 1 base and J dropped 2 bases, with 13 bases sitting between them. Germline V CDR1 and CDR2: SEHNR, FQNEAQ (reference sequence). This CDR3 contains 16 residues. In DNA form, the CDR3 reads TGTGCCAGCAGCTTAGAGGGAACCGGACACACAGATACGCAGTATTTT. Protein sequence: CASSLEGTGHTDTQYF.

This clone showed up just a few times. Within the sample, other DNA sequences also encode this same CDR3. The V call is TRBV7-3, the J call TRBJ2-3, with a tentative D call TRBD2 (5 bases). Per germline, CDR1 SGHTA and CDR2 FQGTGA. The CDR3 has 14 amino acids. Trimming pared 2 bases from V and 0 bases from J, leaving 6 bases between. CDR3 coding DNA: TGTGCCAGCAGCTTAGGACTGAGCACAGATACGCAGTATTTT. Amino acid sequence: CASSLGLSTDTQYF.

V is TRBV2 and J is TRBJ2-5, with 8 bases matching TRBD1. The CDR3 is made up of 13 amino acids. Per the germline V gene, CDR1 is SNHLY and CDR2 is FYNNEI. V was pared by 6 bases and J by 6 bases, with 6 bases of the junction left unmatched. CDR3 sequence reads: CASRSGQGQTQYF. The CDR3 nucleotides are TGTGCCAGCAGAAGCGGACAGGGACAGACCCAGTACTTC.

In its sample, this clone was seen a few times. The chain combines TRBV25-1 with TRBJ2-5, with 7 bases aligning to TRBD2. The V gene's germline CDR1 is MGHDK and CDR2 SYGVNS. V shed 3 bases and J 5 bases; nucleotides not matched to a gene: 12. The CDR3 has 16 residues. In DNA form, the CDR3 reads TGTGCCAGCAGTGATATCGGGACTATCGGCGGGGAGACCCAGTACTTC. Its protein product is CASSDIGTIGGETQYF.

The rearrangement uses TRBV6-5 and TRBJ1-1; 8 positions agree with TRBD1. The ends lost 5 bases at V and 0 bases at J; junction bases unmatched: 2. CDR1 is MNHEY, CDR2 SVGAGI, per germline. This CDR3 spans 14 amino acids. CDR3 region: CASSGDRLNTEAFF. The CDR3 region has the DNA TGTGCCAGCAGTGGGGACAGGTTGAACACTGAAGCTTTCTTT.

With regard to this clone: A read error likely explains this, since a far larger clone differs by one base. The chain joins TRBV11-3 to TRBJ2-2, with no clear D. Germline CDR1 SGHNT, CDR2 YENEEA. The length of the CDR3 is 15 residues. V lost 2 bases and J 0 bases, leaving 7 bases between the germline ends. The chain's CDR3 is CASSLTAANTGELFF. The CDR3 DNA reads TGTGCCAGCAGCTTAACGGCAGCGAACACCGGGGAGCTGTTTTTT.

This clone was seen a handful of times. The chain combines TRBV7-3 with TRBJ2-3; D may be TRBD1 (6 bases). Trimming pared 5 bases from V and 2 bases from J, leaving 17 bases between. This CDR3 has 16 residues. Germline V CDR1 and CDR2: SGHTA, FQGTGA. The CDR3 DNA reads as TGTGCCAGCAGCGAAAGGACAGACCGGACCACAGATACGCAGTATTTT. It yields the protein CASSERTDRTTDTQYF.

The gene calls are TRBV10-3 and TRBJ2-5; D call uncertain. V shed 5 bases and J shed 0 bases, with 4 bases lying between them. The CDR3 is made up of 12 amino acids. CDR1 ENHRY and CDR2 SYGVKD come from the germline V gene. Here the CDR3 DNA reads TGTGCCATCAGTCGGAACCAAGAGACCCAGTACTTC. Its translation is CAISRNQETQYF.

In its sample, this clone was seen a few times. The J gene is TRBJ1-2, the V gene TRBV15, with D unclear. Germline CDR1 is LNHNV and CDR2 is YYDKDF (reference sequence). The CDR3 contains 14 residues. V lost 0 bases to trimming and J lost 1 base, with 6 bases between them. CDR3 DNA sequence: TGTGCCACCAGCAGAGATACCATTAACTATGGCTACACCTTC. It translates to CATSRDTINYGYTF.

The J gene is TRBJ2-1, the V gene TRBV5-1; D not resolved. The CDR3 consists of 13 residues. The germline CDR1 and CDR2 sequences are SGHRS and YFSETQ. The germline V and J ends were trimmed by 0 bases and 9 bases, with 10 bases remaining between them. The CDR3 region is CASSLEPVGEQFF. In DNA, the CDR3 is TGCGCCAGCAGCTTGGAGCCGGTCGGTGAGCAGTTCTTC.

In its sample, this clone was seen a few times. This chain uses TRBV7-8 with TRBJ2-7; 9 nucleotides agree with TRBD2. This CDR3 has 16 residues. Germline CDR1 reads SGHVS; CDR2 reads FQNEAQ. Trimming at V came to 1 base and at J to 6 bases, leaving 10 bases not matched to a gene. CDR3 in amino acids: CASSLDWLAGSGEQYV. CDR3 nucleotide sequence: TGTGCCAGCAGCTTAGATTGGCTAGCGGGGAGTGGCGAGCAGTACGTC.

Points on this clone: Other DNA sequences in this specimen translate into the identical CDR3. This sequence joins TRBV7-2 and TRBJ2-2; D ambiguous. Germline values: CDR1 SGHTA, CDR2 FQGNSA. This CDR3 has 12 amino acids. Trimming cost V 5 bases and J 6 bases, with 7 bases left between them. This CDR3 reads CASSLKPGELFF. DNA for the CDR3: TGTGCCAGCAGCCTCAAACCCGGGGAGCTGTTTTTT.

V usage is TRBV23-1 and J usage is TRBJ2-2, with 8 bases identical to TRBD1. TRBV23-1 falls under the ORF class, with uncertain function. The CDR3 consists of 17 residues. The J segment lost 2 bases and the V segment lost 7 bases, leaving 12 bases of the junction unmatched. The CDR3 DNA is TGCGCCAGCACGTGGCCTGACAGGGGATCCAACACCGGGGAGCTGTTTTTT. Translated: CASTWPDRGSNTGELFF.

This clone showed up just a few times. V and J are TRBV6-1 and TRBJ2-3; D is possibly TRBD2 (5 bases). The CDR3 spans 16 residues. The germline V gene encodes CDR1 MNHNS and CDR2 SASEGT. V lost 4 bases and J lost 1, with 15 bases in between. This chain's CDR3 is CASSARTIGGTDTQYF. As DNA, the CDR3 is TGTGCCAGCAGTGCCCGGACGATCGGGGGCACAGATACGCAGTATTTT.

This clone occurred a few times. This chain uses TRBV27 with TRBJ2-3; 8 bases are a match to TRBD1. Germline CDR1 MNHEY, CDR2 SMNVEV (reference sequence). Germline trimming cut 2 bases from V and 6 bases from J; bases unmatched to any gene: 10. The CDR3 has 16 amino acids. CDR3 coding DNA: TGTGCCAGCAGTTTACTCCGGGCAGGGGGCTATGATACGCAGTATTTT. This encodes CASSLLRAGGYDTQYF.

This clone was observed a few times. This sequence joins TRBV5-1 and TRBJ2-1; D perhaps matches TRBD1 (7 bases). The CDR3 covers 16 residues. Between the trimmed V and J ends, which lost 4 bases and 7 bases, there was a span of 21 bases. Germline V gene sequence: CDR1 SGHRS, CDR2 YFSETQ. CDR3: CASSRERLGQMNEQFF. CDR3 coding DNA: TGCGCCAGCAGCCGGGAGAGGTTGGGACAGATGAATGAGCAGTTCTTC.

This clone was seen more than once but under ten times. The J gene is TRBJ2-2, the V gene TRBV27, with TRBD1 matching over 9 bases. Germline CDR1 MNHEY, CDR2 SMNVEV (reference sequence). The length of the CDR3 is 14 residues. V dropped 6 bases and J dropped 4; count of bases not matched to a gene: 3. The CDR3 DNA follows: TGTGCCAGCAGACGGACAGGGGTCACCGGGGAGCTGTTTTTT. Its translation is CASRRTGVTGELFF.

This clone came up a few times. This chain joins TRBV7-3 and TRBJ1-1; no clear D gene. CDR3 length: 13 residues. The V gene's germline CDR1 is SGHTA and CDR2 FQGTGA. The V end lost 1 base, the J end lost 6 bases, and 9 bases lay between the germline ends. The CDR3 here is CASSLSSTSEAFF. The CDR3 nucleotides are TGTGCCAGCAGCTTAAGTTCGACATCTGAAGCTTTCTTT.

V and J are TRBV6-5 and TRBJ2-7, with 7 bases that match TRBD1. V dropped 5 bases and J dropped 6; count of bases not matched to a gene: 10. The CDR3 spans 14 residues. Germline CDR1 reads MNHEY; CDR2 reads SVGAGI. The DNA for the CDR3 is TGTGCCAGCAGTAACCGACAGGGTGGGGGCGAGCAGTACGTC. Translation: CASSNRQGGGEQYV.

J is TRBJ2-1 and V is TRBV12-2; TRBD2 is taken as the D call from the table, unchecked against the DNA. TRBV12-2 is deemed a pseudogene. This CDR3 contains 17 residues. Written as DNA, the CDR3 is TGTGCAAGTCGCTTAGTAAGGGGAGGCAATCTTGACAATGAGCAGTTCTTC. Amino acids: CASRLVRGGNLDNEQFF.

The V gene is TRBV4-3, the J gene TRBJ1-2, with 9 bases fitting TRBD1. The V gene end was trimmed by 4 bases and the J gene end by 1 base; junction bases not matched to a gene: 1. CDR3 length: 14 residues. Germline V CDR1 and CDR2: LGHNA, YSLEER. The chain's CDR3 is CASSPGQGNYGYTF. The CDR3 DNA reads TGCGCCAGCAGCCCGGGACAGGGTAACTATGGCTACACCTTC.

V usage is TRBV27 and J usage is TRBJ2-5; D possibly corresponds to TRBD1 (6 bases). The CDR3 contains 13 residues. Germline V gene data show CDR1 as MNHEY and CDR2 as SMNVEV (reference sequence). V was trimmed by 10 bases and J by 0 bases, leaving 12 bases between them. CDR3 residues: CAIGQPNQETQYF. The DNA for the CDR3 is TGTGCCATCGGACAGCCGAACCAAGAGACCCAGTACTTC.

The chain joins TRBV4-3 to TRBJ1-4; D not certain. CDR3 length: 17 amino acids. V was pared by 0 bases and J by 2 bases, with 13 bases between. The germline V gene has CDR1 LGHNA and CDR2 YSLEER. The CDR3 DNA follows: TGCGCCAGCAGCCAAGATCGGGCTCTGTGGACTAATGAAAAACTGTTTTTT. Translating gives CASSQDRALWTNEKLFF.

This clone was seen many times. The chain combines TRBV6-5 with TRBJ1-3, with D perhaps matching TRBD1 (6 bases). V was trimmed by 8 bases and J by 4 bases, leaving 18 bases between them. Per germline, CDR1 MNHEY and CDR2 SVGAGI. The CDR3 spans 15 residues. Here the CDR3 reads CASGREYRAGNTIYF. DNA for the CDR3: TGTGCCAGCGGAAGAGAATACAGGGCCGGAAACACCATATATTTT.

The table lists this clone with a few counts. This chain links TRBV5-1 with TRBJ2-3; the match to TRBD2 covers 10 bases. CDR1 and CDR2 (germline): SGHRS, YFSETQ. CDR3 length equals 14 residues. The V and J ends lost 3 bases and 5 bases, in that order; junction bases with no gene match: 3. CDR3 region: CASSSASGGDTQYF. CDR3 coding DNA: TGCGCCAGCAGCTCTGCTAGCGGGGGAGATACGCAGTATTTT.